The sequence of this T cell receptor (beta chain) was determined in a study of early T cells in non-severe SARS-CoV-2 infection. Background on the study: Sequencing of bulk RNA from unsorted whole blood was done, without chain pairing. Study-wide results and limits: Reliance on VDJdb matching favored anti-spike CD8 responses; private and CD4 specificities were missed.

This clonotype has ten or more counts. Its antigen is currently unknown. Molecules of cDNA were individually given unique molecular identifiers that were attached to them. Via MiXCR, TCRdb re-called the 5' RACE reads, giving one row per CDR3 protein. The sample consists of about 71,000 distinct CDR3 sequences, roughly an eighth of them appearing once. This TCR derives from an adult who was a healthcare worker with PCR-confirmed SARS-CoV-2 infection or an uninfected control (not recorded which). Sequenced input: whole blood.

CDR3 sequence (DNA): TGCAGTGCTAGCGGGGCTAGCACAGATACGCAGTATTTT. This translates into CSASGASTDTQYF. The V and J genes are TRBV20-1 and TRBJ2-3, with D perhaps given as TRBD1 or TRBD2 (5 bases each). The CDR3 is 13 amino acids. Trimming cost V 3 bases and J 0 bases, with 7 bases left between them. Germline-derived CDR1 and CDR2 are DFQATT and SNEGSKA (reference sequence).